The 32 T cell receptor beta chains in this list originate from one sample, sequenced in a study of beta chain features in type 1 diabetes. Sequencing targeted expressed TCRB transcripts, as all isolated RNA had been reverse transcribed. Here immunoSEQ multiplex PCR was the method, and the copy in TCRdb shows in-frame clones only, minus some. The sample lists fewer than 400,000 clones, approximately 8% occurring once. Sequencing was done on a sample of central memory CD4+ T cells from blood. The source is a woman under 30 in good health.

The rearrangement uses TRBV2 and TRBJ2-5; 11 nucleotides agree with TRBD2. J was trimmed by 5 bases and V by 6 bases; bases with no gene match: 8. Per germline, CDR1 SNHLY and CDR2 FYNNEI. The CDR3 covers 15 residues. DNA of the CDR3: TGTGCCAGCAGCGGACTAGCGGGTGGTTTGGAGACCCAGTACTTC. Amino acid sequence: CASSGLAGGLETQYF.

J is TRBJ2-7 and V is TRBV6-1; TRBD1 agrees at 7 bases. Unmatched junction bases numbered 9, after V lost 7 bases and J lost 3 bases. Germline CDR1 and CDR2: MNHNS and SASEGT. This CDR3 comprises 14 residues. The CDR3 protein is CASMLDRHIYEQYF. The CDR3 DNA sequence: TGTGCCAGCATGTTGGACAGGCACATCTACGAGCAGTACTTC.

This clone was seen only a few times. J is TRBJ2-3 and V is TRBV10-3; 11 bases are a match to TRBD2. The CDR3 is made up of 14 amino acids. With V trimmed by 8 bases and J by 4 bases, 5 bases remained unmatched. Germline values: CDR1 ENHRY, CDR2 SYGVKD. The CDR3 reads CAIAGTSGSDTQYF. The CDR3, as DNA: TGTGCCATCGCCGGGACTAGCGGCTCAGATACGCAGTATTTT.

This clone has more than one count but fewer than ten. V gene TRBV2 combines with J gene TRBJ1-5, with D unclear. This CDR3 spans 14 amino acids. V was trimmed by 3 bases and J by 4 bases, leaving 10 bases between them. CDR1 and CDR2 from the germline V gene are SNHLY and FYNNEI. The CDR3 region has the DNA TGTGCCAGCAGTGACAGAACTCTGAATCAGCCCCAGCATTTT. Translating gives CASSDRTLNQPQHF. Full variable domain (rest looked up from reference TRBV2 and TRBJ1-5): EPEVTQTPSHQVTQMGQEVILRCVPISNHLYFYWYRQILGQKVEFLVSFYNNEISEKSEIFDDQFSVERPDGSNFTLKIRSTKLEDSAMYFCASSDRTLNQPQHFGDGTRLSIL.

This clone was seen ten or more times. This chain uses TRBV4-2 with TRBJ2-5, with TRBD2 as a possible D gene (6 bases). Germline values: CDR1 LGHNA, CDR2 YNFKEQ. CDR3 length: 16 amino acids. With 1 base removed from V and 9 bases from J, the gap between germline ends came to 21 bases. CDR3 residues: CASSQGGGLQLGAQYF. CDR3 DNA sequence: TGTGCCAGCAGCCAAGGGGGCGGACTACAACTAGGGGCCCAGTACTTC.

There are a few counts of this clone. V is TRBV6-1 and J is TRBJ1-1; TRBD1 matches 8 bases. CDR3 length equals 13 residues. CDR1 is MNHNS, CDR2 SASEGT, per germline. The trim removed 2 bases at V and 7 bases at J, leaving 3 bases unmatched. The CDR3 nucleotides read TGTGCCAGCAGTGAAAACAGGGGGTTTGAAGCTTTCTTT. Translated, it gives CASSENRGFEAFF.

CDR3 amino acids: CASSFRVAGDEQYF. CDR3 nucleotide sequence: TGTGCCAGCAGCTTTAGGGTAGCGGGAGACGAGCAGTACTTC. This rearrangement joins TRBV5-4 to TRBJ2-7; 9 bases are a match to TRBD2. Trimming took 2 bases from V and 5 from J; bases not matched to a gene: 5. The CDR3 is 14 amino acids. The V gene's germline CDR1 is SGHNT and CDR2 YYREEE (reference sequence).

The chain joins TRBV28 to TRBJ2-7, with D perhaps being TRBD1 or TRBD2 (5 bases each). Trimming took 1 base from V and 2 from J, leaving 15 bases between them. This CDR3 is built from 16 residues. CDR1 MDHEN and CDR2 SYDVKM come from the germline V gene. CDR3 in DNA: TGTGCCAGCAGTTTATATGCAGCCGGGGCAACCTACGAGCAGTACTTC. Translating gives CASSLYAAGATYEQYF.

This clone was seen a handful of times. In the same sample, other DNA sequences code for this CDR3. The genes are TRBV7-8 and TRBJ2-2; D possibly uses TRBD1 or TRBD2 (6 bases each). The V end lost 1 base, the J end lost 1 base, and 10 bases lay between the germline ends. This CDR3 contains 16 residues. Germline CDR1 SGHVS, CDR2 FQNEAQ. The CDR3 region is CASSLVGGLNTGELFF. The DNA of the CDR3 is TGTGCCAGCAGCTTAGTCGGGGGCTTGAACACCGGGGAGCTGTTTTTT.

This clone was counted at least ten times. The chain joins TRBV7-9 to TRBJ2-7, with 11 bases fitting TRBD1. The CDR3 is 14 amino acids. Per germline, CDR1 SEHNR and CDR2 FQNEAQ (reference sequence). Trimming at V came to 5 bases and at J to 4 bases, leaving 4 bases not matched to a gene. The CDR3 nucleotides are TGTGCCAGCAGCCTCTGGGACAGGGGGTACGAGCAGTACTTC. Its translation: CASSLWDRGYEQYF.

In its sample, this clone was seen a few times. The chain couples TRBV7-2 to TRBJ2-3, with D perhaps TRBD1 (5 bases). V lost 5 bases and J 0 bases, leaving 12 bases between the germline ends. CDR3 length equals 15 residues. CDR1 and CDR2 from the germline V gene are SGHTA and FQGNSA. CDR3 sequence: CASSRQSFSTDTQYF. CDR3 sequence (DNA): TGTGCCAGCAGCCGACAGTCCTTTAGCACAGATACGCAGTATTTT.

This clone was found a few times. This same CDR3 is encoded by further DNA sequences in the sample. The chain has TRBV18 and TRBJ1-1; D uncertain. Trimming shortened V by 0 bases and J by 3 bases, and 11 bases separated the two germline ends. Germline CDR1 is KGHSH and CDR2 is LQKENI. The CDR3 has 15 amino acids. The CDR3 here is CASSPPGRQDTEAFF. In DNA, the CDR3 is TGTGCCAGCTCACCACCGGGGAGACAAGACACTGAAGCTTTCTTT.

This clone has a handful of counts. The chain couples TRBV27 to TRBJ2-7, with no clear D. CDR3 size: 15 residues. Trimming cost V 6 bases and J 4 bases, with 19 bases left between them. Germline V gene lookup returns CDR1 MNHEY and CDR2 SMNVEV (reference sequence). The CDR3: CASRPQTSAGYEQYF. CDR3 sequence (DNA): TGTGCCAGCAGACCACAAACTTCCGCAGGATACGAGCAGTACTTC.

The chain joins TRBV5-1 to TRBJ2-7, with D possibly being TRBD1 or TRBD2 (5 bases each). This CDR3 has 13 residues. The V gene's germline CDR1 is SGHRS and CDR2 YFSETQ. Trimming shortened V by 0 bases and J by 5 bases, and 9 bases separated the two germline ends. This CDR3 reads CASSLVGENEQYF. CDR3 DNA sequence: TGCGCCAGCAGCTTGGTAGGGGAGAACGAGCAGTACTTC.

This chain links TRBV28 with TRBJ1-2, with a possible D match to TRBD1 (6 bases). This CDR3 comprises 13 residues. Germline V gene sequence: CDR1 MDHEN, CDR2 SYDVKM. V gave up 5 bases and J gave up 0 bases, with 7 bases separating them. The DNA for the CDR3 is TGTGCCAGCAGTGGACAGACTAACTATGGCTACACCTTC. As protein: CASSGQTNYGYTF.

The chain joins TRBV4-2 to TRBJ2-3; D ambiguous. CDR1 is LGHNA, CDR2 YNFKEQ, per germline. CDR3 length equals 14 residues. V was cut by 0 bases and J by 5 bases, with 9 bases left in between. Written as DNA, the CDR3 is TGTGCCAGCAGCCAAGATGATAGGGTAGATACGCAGTATTTT. It yields the protein CASSQDDRVDTQYF.

The chain employs TRBV19 and TRBJ1-2; TRBD1 might be the D (5 bases). The CDR3 contains 13 residues. The germline V and J ends were trimmed by 6 bases and 3 bases, with 11 bases remaining between them. CDR1 and CDR2 from the germline V gene are LNHDA and SQIVND (reference sequence). The DNA for the CDR3 is TGTGCCAGTAGAACCCGGGACTACTATGGCTACACCTTC. It translates to CASRTRDYYGYTF.

The table lists this clone with a few counts. The chain uses TRBV6-6 and TRBJ1-4, with 7 bases aligning to TRBD1. With V trimmed by 6 bases and J by 5 bases, 6 bases remained unmatched. This CDR3 comprises 14 residues. CDR1 is MNHNY, CDR2 SVGAGI, per germline (reference sequence). CDR3 sequence reads: CASSSDRLNEKLFF. The CDR3, as DNA: TGTGCCAGCAGCTCGGACAGGTTGAATGAAAAACTGTTTTTT.

This clone has more than one count but fewer than ten. The genes are TRBV15 and TRBJ2-5, with 7 bases fitting TRBD2. Germline trimming cut 1 base from V and 2 bases from J; bases unmatched to any gene: 4. The CDR3 is 15 amino acids. CDR1 and CDR2 from the germline V gene are LNHNV and YYDKDF (reference sequence). CDR3 protein: CATSRGGAGQETQYF. Here the CDR3 DNA reads TGTGCCACCAGCAGAGGTGGAGCGGGACAAGAGACCCAGTACTTC.

This clone turned up a few times. The chain couples TRBV27 to TRBJ1-3; 7 bases are a match to TRBD1. In germline, CDR1 is MNHEY, CDR2 SMNVEV (reference sequence). The CDR3 is 14 residues long. Trimming at V came to 6 bases and at J to 5 bases, leaving 7 bases not matched to a gene. CDR3 in amino acids: CASRETGSRNTIYF. The DNA for the CDR3 is TGTGCCAGCAGAGAGACAGGGTCGCGAAACACCATATATTTT.

The rearrangement joins TRBV7-2 to TRBJ2-3, with 8 bases fitting TRBD1. Germline V CDR1 and CDR2: SGHTA, FQGNSA. The V gene end was trimmed by 5 bases and the J gene end by 1 base; junction bases not matched to a gene: 8. This CDR3 region has 16 residues. Here the CDR3 reads CASSHSPGQGTDTQYF. The CDR3 DNA is TGTGCCAGCAGCCATAGCCCGGGACAGGGCACAGATACGCAGTATTTT.

The rearrangement uses TRBV7-2 and TRBJ2-1; D remains unclear. From germline, CDR1 is SGHTA and CDR2 FQGNSA. V lost 2 bases and J 6 bases, leaving 20 bases between the germline ends. The CDR3 has 17 residues. The CDR3 DNA reads TGTGCCAGCAGCTTAAGATCTTTAGCCAGCGTCACCAATGAGCAGTTCTTC. This gives the protein CASSLRSLASVTNEQFF.

In this sample, this clone turned up once. The chain couples TRBV6-6 to TRBJ1-1; D remains unclear. The CDR3 consists of 14 residues. V was pared by 5 bases and J by 11 bases, with 21 bases between. Germline CDR1 reads MNHNY; CDR2 reads SVGAGI (reference sequence). The CDR3 nucleotides read TGTGCCAGCAGTCCCGCTCAGCCAGTTGCGGGGGCTTTCTTT. Its protein is CASSPAQPVAGAFF.

This clone was counted only a few times. The gene calls are TRBV2 and TRBJ2-5; D may be TRBD2 (6 bases). Germline CDR1 and CDR2: SNHLY and FYNNEI. This CDR3 has 14 residues. V was pared by 7 bases and J by 5 bases, with 17 bases between. CDR3 DNA: TGTGCCAGCAATCTCCCGGGAGCGGAGGAGACCCAGTACTTC. It specifies CASNLPGAEETQYF.

This clone was counted many times. V gene TRBV2 combines with J gene TRBJ2-3, with a possible D match to TRBD2 (6 bases). V shed 3 bases and J shed 3 bases, with 10 bases lying between them. The CDR3 spans 14 residues. The germline gives CDR1 SNHLY, CDR2 FYNNEI. The CDR3 loop is CASSDVGRTDTQYF. CDR3 nucleotide sequence: TGTGCCAGCAGTGATGTGGGGAGGACAGATACGCAGTATTTT.

This clone was detected only a few times. The chain combines TRBV10-3 with TRBJ2-1, with TRBD2 matching over 9 bases. CDR1 and CDR2 (germline): ENHRY, SYGVKD. The CDR3 is made up of 16 amino acids. J was trimmed by 0 bases and V by 4 bases; bases with no gene match: 4. As DNA, the CDR3 is TGTGCCATCAGTGGCAGCGGGAGGCTCTCCTACAATGAGCAGTTCTTC. This codes for CAISGSGRLSYNEQFF.

This sequence joins TRBV10-3 and TRBJ2-5; weak D call: TRBD1 (7 bases). Trimming took off 8 bases at V and 6 bases at J, with 16 bases between the two ends. Looked up from germline, CDR1 is ENHRY and CDR2 is SYGVKD. The CDR3 runs to 13 residues. Here the CDR3 DNA reads TGTGCCATCTGGGAAGGGGGCGGGAAGACCCAGTACTTC. Encoded protein: CAIWEGGGKTQYF.

The chain links TRBV4-3 to TRBJ2-7; 7 bases line up with TRBD2. Unmatched junction bases numbered 8, after V lost 0 bases and J lost 6 bases. Germline V gene data show CDR1 as LGHNA and CDR2 as YSLEER. This CDR3 has 15 amino acids. The CDR3 coding sequence is TGCGCCAGCAGCCAAGAGCCAGCAGCGGGATCCGAGCAGTACTTC. As protein: CASSQEPAAGSEQYF.

This clone has just a few counts. Other nucleotide sequences from this sample produce the same CDR3. The chain recombines TRBV5-1 with TRBJ1-1; tentative D call: TRBD1 (6 bases). The CDR3 is made up of 14 amino acids. Per germline, CDR1 SGHRS and CDR2 YFSETQ. V shed 3 bases and J shed 1 base, with 10 bases lying between them. This CDR3 reads CASSSGQPNTEAFF. The CDR3 nucleotides are TGCGCCAGCAGCTCCGGACAGCCGAACACTGAAGCTTTCTTT.

This clone has more than one count but fewer than ten. V and J are TRBV28 and TRBJ1-2; tentative D call: TRBD1 (5 bases). V was shortened by 7 bases and J by 1 base, with 16 bases between the two germline ends. This CDR3 region has 15 residues. CDR1 and CDR2 (germline): MDHEN, SYDVKM. In DNA, the CDR3 is TGTGCCAGCACCCCAGGTGGGACGAGTAACTATGGCTACACCTTC. Residues: CASTPGGTSNYGYTF.

The chain joins TRBV10-2 to TRBJ2-5; 9 bases agree with TRBD2. V lost 7 bases to trimming and J lost 2 bases; unmatched junction nucleotides: 5. CDR1 WSHSY and CDR2 SAAADI come from the germline V gene. CDR3 length equals 14 residues. CDR3 in DNA: TGCGCCAGCACCTTAAGCGGGAGGCAAGAGACCCAGTACTTC. This gives the protein CASTLSGRQETQYF.

This clone was observed a few times. This chain joins TRBV7-2 and TRBJ2-7, with 9 nucleotides matching TRBD2. V was pared by 1 base and J by 2 bases, with 3 bases of the junction left unmatched. Per germline, CDR1 SGHTA and CDR2 FQGNSA. The CDR3 is 15 residues long. CDR3 nucleotide sequence: TGTGCCAGCAGCTTAGAGGCGGGAGGGCCCTACGAGCAGTACTTC. This encodes CASSLEAGGPYEQYF.